Below, 32 T cell receptor beta chains from the same sample are listed, as sequenced in a study of early stage breast cancer tumors. Sequenced by immunoSEQ multiplex PCR; TCRdb stores in-frame clones only, minus some. The sample has 45,000 to 60,000 clones, 83% seen once; the top ten hold under 1.5%. The sample consisted of blood. The source of these receptors is a person aged 45-65 years with breast cancer.

This clone appeared a single time. The J gene is TRBJ2-3, the V gene TRBV19; 7 bases align to TRBD2. The ends lost 5 bases at V and 2 bases at J; junction bases unmatched: 10. Per the germline V gene, CDR1 is LNHDA and CDR2 is SQIVND (reference sequence). CDR3 size: 16 residues. CDR3 nucleotide sequence: TGTGCCAGTAGTTCCCGTAGACTAGCCCCCACAGATACGCAGTATTTT. Protein product: CASSSRRLAPTDTQYF.

The chain employs TRBV6-5 and TRBJ2-5; 10 bases are a match to TRBD2. Germline V CDR1 and CDR2: MNHEY, SVGAGI. The CDR3 is 15 residues long. Trimming removed 0 bases from V and 5 bases from J; junction bases left unmatched: 3. DNA for the CDR3: TGTGCCAGCAGTTACTCTACTAGCGGGGTGGAGACCCAGTACTTC. Amino acid sequence: CASSYSTSGVETQYF.

This chain connects TRBV6-6 to TRBJ2-2; no firm D call. CDR3 size: 14 residues. V lost 4 bases and J lost 3, with 9 bases in between. Looked up from germline, CDR1 is MNHNY and CDR2 is SVGAGI (reference sequence). CDR3 in amino acids: CASSLLAYTGELFF. CDR3 sequence (DNA): TGTGCCAGCAGTTTACTCGCTTACACCGGGGAGCTGTTTTTT.

This chain links TRBV12-5 with TRBJ2-1, with TRBD1 identical over 10 bases. CDR1 is LGHNT and CDR2 is FRNRAP in the germline V gene. The V and J ends lost 6 bases and 7 bases, in that order; junction bases with no gene match: 9. CDR3 size: 15 residues. The CDR3 reads CASGHRDRGSNEQFF. The CDR3 DNA follows: TGTGCTAGTGGACACCGGGACAGGGGCTCAAATGAGCAGTTCTTC.

The rearrangement joins TRBV2 to TRBJ2-5; possibly TRBD1 for D (6 bases). CDR1 SNHLY and CDR2 FYNNEI come from the germline V gene. V was clipped by 8 bases and J by 5 bases, with 18 bases between them. The CDR3 is 14 residues long. The CDR3 sequence: CASSRGQIGETQYF. CDR3 bases: TGTGCCAGCTCTCGTGGACAGATTGGGGAGACCCAGTACTTC. Based on the CDR3 plus reference TRBV2 and TRBJ2-5, the full variable domain is EPEVTQTPSHQVTQMGQEVILRCVPISNHLYFYWYRQILGQKVEFLVSFYNNEISEKSEIFDDQFSVERPDGSNFTLKIRSTKLEDSAMYFCASSRGQIGETQYFGPGTRLLVL.

The rearrangement joins TRBV7-2 to TRBJ2-7; D ambiguous. Germline V lookup: CDR1 SGHTA, CDR2 FQGNSA. The CDR3 consists of 14 residues. The V gene lost 1 base and the J gene lost 0 bases, with 7 bases spanning the gap. As DNA, the CDR3 is TGTGCCAGCAGCTTAGACCCAGGCTCCTACGAGCAGTACTTC. Translating gives CASSLDPGSYEQYF.

V usage is TRBV5-6 and J usage is TRBJ2-1; D is ambiguous. The CDR3 has 12 amino acids. V lost 3 bases and J lost 3, with 4 bases in between. Germline CDR1 and CDR2: SGHDT and YYEEEE. CDR3 amino acids: CASSSYYNEQFF. The DNA for the CDR3 is TGTGCCAGCAGCTCTTACTACAATGAGCAGTTCTTC.

The rearrangement joins TRBV7-8 to TRBJ2-1; unclear D gene. This CDR3 contains 15 residues. CDR1 and CDR2 from the germline V gene are SGHVS and FQNEAQ. Trimming removed 5 bases from V and 4 bases from J, with 15 bases in between. CDR3 DNA: TGTGCCAGCAGCCTCCTGGGGTCTTGGTACAATGAGCAGTTCTTC. Its translation: CASSLLGSWYNEQFF.

The chain combines TRBV18 with TRBJ2-2, with D possibly TRBD1 on 6 matching bases. The CDR3 spans 16 residues. Trimming cost V 0 bases and J 5 bases, with 13 bases left between them. Germline CDR1 KGHSH, CDR2 LQKENI. The chain's CDR3 is CASSPPSGVGTGELFF. The CDR3 region has the DNA TGTGCCAGCTCACCACCCTCAGGGGTGGGTACCGGGGAGCTGTTTTTT.

V gene TRBV4-2 combines with J gene TRBJ2-7; a weak D match, TRBD2 (5 bases). This CDR3 has 15 amino acids. CDR1 and CDR2 from the germline V gene are LGHNA and YNFKEQ. V was pared by 0 bases and J by 3 bases, with 12 bases between. The CDR3 DNA is TGTGCCAGCAGCCAAGACAGCGGAACCTACTACGAGCAGTACTTC. It specifies CASSQDSGTYYEQYF.

The chain has TRBV2 and TRBJ2-3; TRBD1 aligns across 8 bases. Germline trimming cut 2 bases from V and 4 bases from J; bases unmatched to any gene: 11. CDR1 and CDR2 (germline): SNHLY, FYNNEI. This CDR3 has 17 residues. CDR3 amino acids: CASSELGGQGIPDTQYF. CDR3 bases: TGTGCCAGCAGTGAATTGGGTGGACAGGGAATCCCAGATACGCAGTATTTT.

Only one count was recorded for this clone. The chain employs TRBV2 and TRBJ1-5; tentative D call: TRBD1 (5 bases). Trimming cost V 2 bases and J 5 bases, with 10 bases left between them. The CDR3 is made up of 14 amino acids. The germline V gene encodes CDR1 SNHLY and CDR2 FYNNEI. CDR3 loop: CASSETWGHQPQHF. The CDR3 DNA sequence: TGTGCCAGCAGTGAAACCTGGGGACATCAGCCCCAGCATTTT.

The chain recombines TRBV30 with TRBJ1-6; D is unresolved. This CDR3 has 15 amino acids. V shed 3 bases and J shed 5 bases, with 14 bases lying between them. Germline-derived CDR1 and CDR2 are GTSNPN and SVGIG (reference sequence). CDR3 residues: CAWSRLGGNNSPLHF. The CDR3 DNA sequence: TGTGCCTGGAGCCGGTTGGGAGGGAATAATTCACCCCTCCACTTT.

This clone was counted only a few times. The gene calls are TRBV5-6 and TRBJ1-1, with D uncertain. V was shortened by 2 bases and J by 0 bases, with 17 bases between the two germline ends. The CDR3 is 17 amino acids. The V gene's germline CDR1 is SGHDT and CDR2 YYEEEE. The CDR3 spells CASSLALGSLMNTEAFF. CDR3 nucleotides: TGTGCCAGCAGCTTAGCCCTTGGCAGTCTTATGAACACTGAAGCTTTCTTT.

Worth noting for this clone: The sample contains more than one DNA sequence encoding this CDR3. This chain links TRBV18 with TRBJ2-7; 9 positions match TRBD1. The CDR3 length is 14 residues. J was trimmed by 3 bases and V by 6 bases; bases with no gene match: 6. Germline CDR1 reads KGHSH; CDR2 reads LQKENI. This CDR3 reads CASSPPGQGYEQYF. The CDR3 nucleotides read TGTGCCAGCTCGCCCCCGGGACAGGGCTACGAGCAGTACTTC.

The chain is built from TRBV5-1 and TRBJ1-1; D possibly corresponds to TRBD1 (6 bases). Germline V gene data show CDR1 as SGHRS and CDR2 as YFSETQ. The CDR3 extends over 14 amino acids. The germline V and J ends were trimmed by 3 bases and 4 bases, with 13 bases remaining between them. The chain's CDR3 is CASSSTGQTTEAFF. CDR3 sequence (DNA): TGCGCCAGCAGCTCCACGGGACAAACCACTGAAGCTTTCTTT.

This chain uses TRBV18 with TRBJ2-2; 8 nucleotides agree with TRBD1. This CDR3 has 16 residues. J was trimmed by 6 bases and V by 4 bases; bases with no gene match: 10. CDR1 KGHSH and CDR2 LQKENI come from the germline V gene. CDR3 DNA: TGTGCCAGCTCACTAGATCGGACAGGGATACCCGGGGAGCTGTTTTTT. Protein product: CASSLDRTGIPGELFF.

This chain uses TRBV7-2 with TRBJ2-1, with D maybe TRBD2 (6 bases). The CDR3 sequence is 11 residues long. V was shortened by 6 bases and J by 8 bases, with 8 bases between the two germline ends. Germline assignment: CDR1 SGHTA and CDR2 FQGNSA. The CDR3 sequence is CASRGLHEQFF. CDR3 nucleotide sequence: TGTGCCAGCAGGGGACTCCATGAGCAGTTCTTC.

The chain employs TRBV4-3 and TRBJ2-5; D perhaps matches TRBD2 (5 bases). The CDR3 covers 15 residues. V was cut by 0 bases and J by 5 bases, with 13 bases left in between. Germline values: CDR1 LGHNA, CDR2 YSLEER. CDR3 residues: CASSQELGDGETQYF. The CDR3, as DNA: TGCGCCAGCAGCCAAGAACTGGGAGACGGTGAGACCCAGTACTTC.

The DNA for the CDR3 is TGTGCCAGCAGTTACTCTCTGAGTGTAGATACGCAGTATTTT. It specifies CASSYSLSVDTQYF. The V call is TRBV6-6, the J call TRBJ2-3; D not resolved. This CDR3 has 14 residues. The V end was cut by 0 bases, the J end by 5 bases, with 9 bases between. Germline CDR1 and CDR2: MNHNY and SVGAGI (reference sequence).

As DNA, the CDR3 is TGCGCCAGCAGTGAGCCCGGGACTAGCTTTACAGATACGCAGTATTTT. This sequence encodes CASSEPGTSFTDTQYF. The chain links TRBV10-2 to TRBJ2-3, with 9 bases aligning to TRBD2. Germline-derived CDR1 and CDR2 are WSHSY and SAAADI. The CDR3 has 16 residues. The ends lost 2 bases at V and 3 bases at J; junction bases unmatched: 6.

The chain combines TRBV28 with TRBJ2-7; a possible D gene is TRBD1 (5 bases). Germline lookup yields CDR1 MDHEN and CDR2 SYDVKM. This CDR3 is built from 13 residues. Trimming stripped 8 bases from V and 2 bases from J, with 13 bases between. CDR3 nucleotides: TGTGCCAGCTTTAGACAGTACCCCTACGAGCAGTACTTC. It encodes CASFRQYPYEQYF.

The chain links TRBV6-6 to TRBJ2-6; D is tentatively TRBD1 or TRBD2 (5 bases each). The germline V gene has CDR1 MNHNY and CDR2 SVGAGI (reference sequence). The germline V and J ends were trimmed by 6 bases and 1 base, with 10 bases remaining between them. The CDR3 has 15 residues. Written as DNA, the CDR3 is TGTGCCAGCAGCCCCGAGGGGTCTGGGGCCAACGTCCTGACTTTC. This encodes CASSPEGSGANVLTF.

The V gene is TRBV6-5, the J gene TRBJ1-2; D is perhaps TRBD1 (6 bases). Trimming cost V 6 bases and J 11 bases, with 16 bases left between them. This CDR3 comprises 12 residues. Germline loops: CDR1 MNHEY, CDR2 SVGAGI. The CDR3 here is CASRTRDIGYTF. CDR3 bases: TGTGCCAGCAGAACCCGGGACATAGGGTACACCTTC.

This clone was counted once. This rearrangement joins TRBV5-1 to TRBJ2-5; 13 positions agree with TRBD2. V lost 1 base and J lost 1; bases outside the gene matches: 4. This CDR3 region has 17 residues. The germline gives CDR1 SGHRS, CDR2 YFSETQ. CDR3 amino acids: CASSLPRLAGGQETQYF. The CDR3 DNA sequence: TGCGCCAGCAGCTTGCCCCGACTAGCGGGGGGCCAAGAGACCCAGTACTTC.

As for this clone: The sample carries other DNA sequences with the same CDR3. The chain joins TRBV5-1 to TRBJ2-7, with 8 bases that match TRBD1. The CDR3 is 14 amino acids. Germline lookup yields CDR1 SGHRS and CDR2 YFSETQ. V lost 0 bases, J lost 3 bases, and 2 bases stayed unmatched. Here the CDR3 DNA reads TGCGCCAGCAGCTTGGACGGACAGGGCTACGAGCAGTACTTC. It codes for CASSLDGQGYEQYF.

CDR3 in amino acids: CASSPGWGISYNEQFF. The CDR3 DNA sequence: TGTGCCAGCAGCCCCGGATGGGGGATCTCCTACAATGAGCAGTTCTTC. The chain has TRBV9 and TRBJ2-1, with D possibly being TRBD1 or TRBD2 (5 bases each). This CDR3 spans 16 amino acids. Germline loops: CDR1 SGDLS, CDR2 YYNGEE. V gave up 4 bases and J gave up 0 bases, with 14 bases separating them. The full variable domain, its missing parts supplied by reference TRBV9 and TRBJ2-1, is DSGVTQTPKHLITATGQRVTLRCSPRSGDLSVYWYQQSLDQGLQFLIQYYNGEERAKGNILERFSAQQFPDLHSELNLSSLELGDSALYFCASSPGWGISYNEQFFGPGTRLTVL.

J is TRBJ2-1 and V is TRBV7-2, with 8 bases fitting TRBD2. The J segment lost 5 bases and the V segment lost 0 bases, leaving 3 bases of the junction unmatched. CDR3 length equals 15 residues. The V gene's germline CDR1 is SGHTA and CDR2 FQGNSA. For the CDR3, the DNA is TGTGCCAGCAGCTTAGCTAGCGGGACCCACAATGAGCAGTTCTTC. The encoded protein is CASSLASGTHNEQFF.

The J gene is TRBJ1-1, the V gene TRBV6-5; 7 nucleotides align to TRBD1. The CDR3 has 14 amino acids. Trimming cost V 6 bases and J 2 bases; bases outside gene matches: 6. The germline V gene has CDR1 MNHEY and CDR2 SVGAGI. The CDR3 bases are TGTGCCAGCAGGATCAGGGGGGGTAACACTGAAGCTTTCTTT. Translated: CASRIRGGNTEAFF.

This clone showed up just once. The rearrangement joins TRBV2 to TRBJ2-7, with D tentatively TRBD1 or TRBD2 (5 bases each). CDR1 and CDR2 from the germline V gene are SNHLY and FYNNEI. This CDR3 comprises 14 residues. The V end was cut by 11 bases, the J end by 3 bases, with 20 bases between. CDR3 sequence: CAARGRSVYYEQYF. The CDR3 DNA reads TGTGCCGCACGGGGACGGTCAGTTTACTACGAGCAGTACTTC.

The chain carries TRBV5-1 and TRBJ2-3; 7 nucleotides align to TRBD1. The germline V gene has CDR1 SGHRS and CDR2 YFSETQ. The V segment lost 8 bases and the J segment 2 bases; nucleotides outside the gene matches: 5. CDR3 length equals 13 residues. The CDR3 spells CASSRGTTDTQYF. CDR3 in DNA: TGCGCCAGTAGCAGGGGGACCACAGATACGCAGTATTTT.

The chain joins TRBV10-3 to TRBJ2-3; D call uncertain. This CDR3 has 13 amino acids. V gave up 7 bases and J gave up 5 bases, with 13 bases separating them. Germline V gene lookup returns CDR1 ENHRY and CDR2 SYGVKD. The CDR3 DNA reads TGTGCCATCACGTATAACCCGGTAGATACGCAGTATTTT. This codes for CAITYNPVDTQYF.